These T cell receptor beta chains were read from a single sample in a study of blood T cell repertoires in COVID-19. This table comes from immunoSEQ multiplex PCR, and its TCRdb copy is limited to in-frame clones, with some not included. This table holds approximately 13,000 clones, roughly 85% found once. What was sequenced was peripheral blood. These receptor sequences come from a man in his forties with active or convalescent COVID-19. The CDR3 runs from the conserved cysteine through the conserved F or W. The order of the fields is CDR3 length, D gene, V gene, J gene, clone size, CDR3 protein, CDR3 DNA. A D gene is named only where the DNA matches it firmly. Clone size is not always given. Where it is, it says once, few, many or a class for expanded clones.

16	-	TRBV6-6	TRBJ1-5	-	CASSYSNSDRNQPQHF	TGTGCCAGCAGTTACTCGAACAGTGATCGCAATCAGCCCCAGCATTTT
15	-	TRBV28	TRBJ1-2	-	CASRSPTGIDYGYTF	TGTGCCAGCAGATCCCCGACAGGCATCGACTATGGCTACACCTTC
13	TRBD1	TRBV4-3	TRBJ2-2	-	CASSRDRIGELFF	TGCGCCAGCAGCCGGGACAGGATCGGGGAGCTGTTTTTT
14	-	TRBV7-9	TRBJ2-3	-	CASNARGPTDTQYF	TGTGCCAGCAACGCGAGAGGGCCCACAGATACGCAGTATTTT
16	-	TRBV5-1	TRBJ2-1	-	CASSLVVDSSYNEQFF	TGCGCCAGCAGCCTGGTAGTCGATAGCTCCTACAATGAGCAGTTCTTC
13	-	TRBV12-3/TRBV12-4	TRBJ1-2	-	CASSGDTNYGYTF	TGTGCCAGCAGCGGGGACACAAACTATGGCTACACCTTC
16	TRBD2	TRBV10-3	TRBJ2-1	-	CAISQGTSGPYNEQFF	TGTGCCATCAGCCAAGGGACTAGCGGCCCCTACAATGAGCAGTTCTTC
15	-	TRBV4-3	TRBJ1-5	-	CASSQDDRSNQPQHF	TGCGCCAGCAGCCAAGACGACAGGAGCAATCAGCCCCAGCATTTT
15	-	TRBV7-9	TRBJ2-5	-	CASSLVTSRPETQYF	TGTGCCAGCAGCTTAGTCACTAGCCGGCCAGAGACCCAGTACTTC
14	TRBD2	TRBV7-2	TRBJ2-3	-	CASTLAGSTDTQYF	TGTGCCAGCACTCTAGCGGGGAGCACAGATACGCAGTATTTT
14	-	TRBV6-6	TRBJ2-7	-	CASSYQPSGNEQYF	TGTGCCAGCAGTTACCAACCCTCAGGGAACGAGCAGTACTTC
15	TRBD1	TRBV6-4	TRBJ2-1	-	CASSPGTGGYNEQFF	TGTGCCAGCAGCCCCGGGACAGGGGGCTACAATGAGCAGTTCTTC
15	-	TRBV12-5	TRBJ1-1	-	CASGLHTVMNTEAFF	TGTGCTAGTGGTTTGCATACAGTTATGAACACTGAAGCTTTCTTT
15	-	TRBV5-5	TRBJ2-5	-	CASRQTVRNIGTQYF	TGTGCCAGCAGACAGACAGTCAGGAATATTGGGACCCAGTACTTC
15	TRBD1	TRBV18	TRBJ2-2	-	CASSPRDRDPGELFF	TGTGCCAGCTCACCACGCGACAGGGACCCCGGGGAGCTGTTTTTT
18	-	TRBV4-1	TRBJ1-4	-	CASSLRGIADSGNEKLFF	TGCGCCAGCAGCTTGAGGGGCATCGCGGACAGCGGAAATGAAAAACTGTTTTTT
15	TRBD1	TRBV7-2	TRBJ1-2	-	CASSFRRGQGNGYTF	TGTGCCAGCAGCTTTAGACGGGGACAGGGGAATGGCTACACCTTC
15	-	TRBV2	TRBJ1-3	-	CASSERPQAGNTIYF	TGTGCCAGCAGTGAACGTCCCCAAGCGGGAAACACCATATATTTT
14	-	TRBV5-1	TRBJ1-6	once	CASSPGRTNSPLHF	TGCGCCAGCAGTCCAGGGAGGACTAATTCACCCCTCCACTTT
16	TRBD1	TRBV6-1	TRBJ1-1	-	CASSGDRGRLNTEAFF	TGTGCCAGCAGTGGGGACAGGGGCCGCCTGAACACTGAAGCTTTCTTT
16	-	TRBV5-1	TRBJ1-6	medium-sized	CASSLQGDPINSPLHF	TGCGCCAGCAGCCTACAGGGCGATCCAATTAATTCACCCCTCCACTTT
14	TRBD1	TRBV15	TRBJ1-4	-	CATSKDRGNEKLFF	TGTGCCACCAGCAAGGACAGGGGAAATGAAAAACTGTTTTTT
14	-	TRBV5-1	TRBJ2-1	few	CASSLVTDDNEQFF	TGCGCCAGCAGCTTGGTTACAGACGACAATGAGCAGTTCTTC
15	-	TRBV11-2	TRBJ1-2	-	CASSPLKGIGDGYTF	TGTGCCAGCAGCCCTTTAAAGGGGATCGGAGATGGCTACACCTTC
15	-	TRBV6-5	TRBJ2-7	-	CASSPGRGSSYEQYF	TGTGCCAGCAGCCCGGGACGGGGGAGCTCCTACGAGCAGTACTTC
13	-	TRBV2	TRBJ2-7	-	CASNDDILSGQYF	TGTGCCAGCAATGACGATATCCTTTCGGGGCAGTACTTC
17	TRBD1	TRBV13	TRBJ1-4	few	CASSINSRGGASKKLFF	TGTGCCAGCAGCATCAACTCCCGAGGGGGCGCTTCCAAAAAACTGTTTTTT
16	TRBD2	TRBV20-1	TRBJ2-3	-	CSASVLAGGNSDTQYF	TGCAGTGCTAGTGTCTTAGCGGGGGGGAACTCAGATACGCAGTATTTT
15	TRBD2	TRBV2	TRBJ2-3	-	CASSEGGSGGDTQYF	TGTGCCAGCAGTGAAGGTGGGAGCGGGGGCGATACGCAGTATTTT
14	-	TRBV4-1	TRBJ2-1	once	CASSQDKWLNEQFF	TGCGCCAGCAGCCAAGATAAATGGCTCAATGAGCAGTTCTTC
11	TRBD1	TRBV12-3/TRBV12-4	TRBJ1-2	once	CASAGGYGYTF	TGTGCCAGCGCAGGGGGCTATGGCTACACCTTC
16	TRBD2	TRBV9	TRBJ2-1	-	CASSPGLAGGLREQFF	TGTGCCAGCAGCCCCGGACTAGCGGGGGGTCTCAGGGAGCAGTTCTTC
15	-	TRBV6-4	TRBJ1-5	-	CASSPSGGDNQPQHF	TGTGCCAGCAGTCCCTCGGGGGGCGACAATCAGCCCCAGCATTTT